A single sample is the source of the 6 T cell receptor beta chains below, sequenced in a study of T cell responses to AZD1222 COVID-19 vaccine. Repertoires were generated with immunoSEQ multiplex PCR, while TCRdb's copy carries only in-frame clones and drops some. The sample holds over 150,000 clones, about nine tenths seen once. Specimen: peripheral blood, collected on day 0 of AZD1222 vaccination. The origin of the receptors is an adult in good health.

The DNA for the CDR3 is TGTGCCTGGGGTCCCAGGCTTAGCGGGGGGACAACCTACGAGCAGTACTTC. Its protein product is CAWGPRLSGGTTYEQYF. The V call is TRBV30, the J call TRBJ2-7; the match to TRBD2 covers 10 bases. CDR3 length: 17 amino acids. V lost 5 bases to trimming and J lost 2 bases; unmatched junction nucleotides: 15. Germline V CDR1 and CDR2: GTSNPN, SVGIG (reference sequence).

This rearrangement joins TRBV7-9 to TRBJ1-2; no firm D call. The CDR3 totals 12 residues. Per germline, CDR1 SEHNR and CDR2 FQNEAQ (reference sequence). The V and J ends lost 4 bases and 7 bases respectively, with 10 bases between them. This CDR3 reads CASSSTASGYTF. CDR3 bases: TGTGCCAGCAGCTCCACAGCGAGTGGCTACACCTTC. The full variable domain, rest sourced from reference TRBV7-9 and TRBJ1-2, is DTGVSQNPRHKITKRGQNVTFRCDPISEHNRLYWYRQTLGQGPEFLTYFQNEAQLEKSRLLSDRFSAERPKGSFSTLEIQRTEQGDSAMYLCASSSTASGYTFGSGTRLTVV.

This chain uses TRBV6-1 with TRBJ1-2; D unclear. The V gene lost 2 bases and the J gene lost 6 bases, with 10 bases spanning the gap. This CDR3 has 13 amino acids. Per germline, CDR1 MNHNS and CDR2 SASEGT. CDR3 sequence reads: CASSESVPDGYTF. The CDR3 DNA reads TGTGCCAGCAGTGAATCCGTCCCCGATGGCTACACCTTC.

CDR3: CASSRVQGDTEAFF. DNA for the CDR3: TGTGCCAGCAGCCGGGTACAGGGCGACACTGAAGCTTTCTTT. The chain combines TRBV14 with TRBJ1-1, with D maybe TRBD1 (6 bases). V shed 4 bases and J shed 3 bases, with 12 bases lying between them. In germline, CDR1 is SGHDN, CDR2 FVKESK. The CDR3 is 14 amino acids.

This clone has only one observation. The rearrangement links TRBV6-5 to TRBJ2-5; 7 bases are shared with TRBD1. The V gene end was trimmed by 8 bases and the J gene end by 3 bases; junction bases not matched to a gene: 9. The CDR3 has 14 residues. Germline CDR1 MNHEY, CDR2 SVGAGI. The CDR3 spells CASSAGTVKETQYF. The DNA for the CDR3 is TGTGCCAGCTCGGCCGGGACAGTAAAAGAGACCCAGTACTTC.

This rearrangement joins TRBV7-9 to TRBJ2-5; no reliable D call. V lost 8 bases and J lost 0, with 10 bases in between. CDR1 and CDR2 from the germline V gene are SEHNR and FQNEAQ (reference sequence). This CDR3 has 13 residues. Written as DNA, the CDR3 is TGTGCCAGCCGGCATCCGTACCAAGAGACCCAGTACTTC. Translated, it gives CASRHPYQETQYF.